The 19 T cell receptor beta chains reported below all come from one sample, sequenced in a study of cytomegalovirus exposure and HLA in healthy donors. A multiplex PCR was run with 60 Vbeta primers and 13 Jbeta primers. Sequencing was performed with immunoSEQ multiplex PCR; in TCRdb, only in-frame clones are kept and a portion is missing. Among about 110,000 clones listed, around 77% were seen once. Sequencing used PBMCs. The source of these receptors is a human donor in good health.

The rearrangement uses TRBV27 and TRBJ1-5; D is ambiguous. With 8 bases removed from V and 2 bases from J, the gap between germline ends came to 10 bases. CDR1 and CDR2 (germline): MNHEY, SMNVEV (reference sequence). There are 13 residues in the CDR3. CDR3 loop: CASATLGNQPQHF. The CDR3, as DNA: TGTGCCAGCGCGACACTCGGCAATCAGCCCCAGCATTTT.

The chain is built from TRBV11-3 and TRBJ2-7, with 8 bases identical to TRBD2. V lost 1 base to trimming and J lost 2 bases; unmatched junction nucleotides: 4. The CDR3 has 15 residues. The V gene's germline CDR1 is SGHNT and CDR2 YENEEA. The CDR3 nucleotides are TGTGCCAGCAGCTTAGCGGGAGGGCACACCTACGAGCAGTACTTC. The encoded protein is CASSLAGGHTYEQYF.

The chain couples TRBV30 to TRBJ2-2; TRBD1 might be the D (6 bases). CDR1 is GTSNPN, CDR2 SVGIG, per germline (reference sequence). The CDR3 runs to 12 residues. V lost 3 bases, J lost 9 bases, and 11 bases lay in between. CDR3 in DNA: TGTGCCTGGAGGTACAGGGACAGGGAGCTGTTTTTT. It specifies CAWRYRDRELFF.

This chain joins TRBV28 and TRBJ1-2, with 7 positions matching TRBD1. The CDR3 spans 14 residues. Trimming at V came to 5 bases and at J to 2 bases, leaving 5 bases not matched to a gene. Looked up from germline, CDR1 is MDHEN and CDR2 is SYDVKM. Here the CDR3 reads CASSPDRVNYGYTF. The CDR3 nucleotides read TGTGCCAGCAGTCCCGACAGGGTCAACTATGGCTACACCTTC.

The V call is TRBV7-3, the J call TRBJ2-1; 12 bases align to TRBD2. The CDR3 has 15 amino acids. CDR1 is SGHTA and CDR2 is FQGTGA in the germline V gene. Trimming cost V 2 bases and J 4 bases; bases outside gene matches: 0. CDR3: CASSLGLAGYNEQFF. The DNA for the CDR3 is TGTGCCAGCAGCTTAGGACTAGCGGGATACAATGAGCAGTTCTTC.

The chain joins TRBV2 to TRBJ1-5, with TRBD1 matching 7 bases. The CDR3 is made up of 15 amino acids. V lost 6 bases and J lost 6; bases outside the gene matches: 11. Germline-derived CDR1 and CDR2 are SNHLY and FYNNEI. For the CDR3, the DNA is TGTGCCAGCAGGGGGGACAGCGCAACCATTCAGCCCCAGCATTTT. Amino acids: CASRGDSATIQPQHF.

This chain joins TRBV10-3 and TRBJ2-3; 10 nucleotides match TRBD2. J lost 0 bases, V lost 4 bases, and 4 bases had no gene match. This CDR3 is built from 16 residues. The V gene's germline CDR1 is ENHRY and CDR2 SYGVKD. The CDR3 sequence: CAISGTSGPSTDTQYF. CDR3 nucleotides: TGTGCCATCAGTGGGACTAGCGGTCCTAGCACAGATACGCAGTATTTT.

CDR3 region: CASSYSGFTEAFF. DNA of the CDR3: TGTGCCAGCAGCTATAGCGGCTTCACTGAAGCTTTCTTT. The genes are TRBV5-4 and TRBJ1-1; D call uncertain. The germline V and J ends were trimmed by 3 bases and 4 bases, with 10 bases remaining between them. The germline CDR1 and CDR2 sequences are SGHNT and YYREEE (reference sequence). The length of the CDR3 is 13 residues.

The chain employs TRBV10-1 and TRBJ2-1; 11 positions agree with TRBD2. This CDR3 spans 16 amino acids. Trimming removed 6 bases from V and 1 base from J; junction bases left unmatched: 5. Germline V gene lookup returns CDR1 WNHNN and CDR2 SYGVQD (reference sequence). DNA of the CDR3: TGCGCCAGCAGCGGTAGCGGGAGGGCGTCCTACAATGAGCAGTTCTTC. This translates into CASSGSGRASYNEQFF.

The V call is TRBV10-2, the J call TRBJ2-7; 15 bases agree with TRBD2. The J segment lost 0 bases and the V segment lost 6 bases, leaving 12 bases of the junction unmatched. The CDR3 covers 19 residues. Germline V gene sequence: CDR1 WSHSY, CDR2 SAAADI. CDR3 nucleotide sequence: TGCGCCAGCAGGGACCAAGGACTAGCGGGAGGGTTCTACTCCTACGAGCAGTACTTC. It is translated as CASRDQGLAGGFYSYEQYF.

The chain employs TRBV7-2 and TRBJ2-1, with TRBD2 matching 7 bases. This CDR3 is built from 15 residues. The germline V gene encodes CDR1 SGHTA and CDR2 FQGNSA. Trimming took 5 bases from V and 5 from J; bases not matched to a gene: 9. CDR3 sequence (DNA): TGTGCCAGCAGCCAAGGGACTACCGTGAACAATGAGCAGTTCTTC. It translates to CASSQGTTVNNEQFF.

CDR3 in DNA: TGTGCCAGCAGCCATCAGCCTACTAGCAGCTACGAGCAGTACTTC. Its protein product is CASSHQPTSSYEQYF. V is TRBV28 and J is TRBJ2-7, with D possibly TRBD2 on 6 matching bases. V lost 6 bases and J 3 bases, leaving 18 bases between the germline ends. The CDR3 is 15 residues long. The V gene's germline CDR1 is MDHEN and CDR2 SYDVKM.

This sequence joins TRBV19 and TRBJ1-1; D call uncertain. There are 13 residues in the CDR3. V lost 3 bases to trimming and J lost 5 bases, with 10 bases between them. The germline gives CDR1 LNHDA, CDR2 SQIVND (reference sequence). CDR3 coding DNA: TGTGCCAGTAGTATTTCTTCGGTAACTGAAGCTTTCTTT. Encoded protein: CASSISSVTEAFF.

V gene TRBV10-3 combines with J gene TRBJ2-3; TRBD1 matches at 7 bases. The CDR3 is made up of 15 amino acids. From germline, CDR1 is ENHRY and CDR2 SYGVKD. The ends lost 3 bases at V and 1 base at J; junction bases unmatched: 4. The CDR3 is CAISDVTGGTDTQYF. The DNA for the CDR3 is TGTGCCATCAGTGATGTTACAGGGGGCACAGATACGCAGTATTTT.

V gene TRBV27 combines with J gene TRBJ2-7; TRBD2 aligns across 8 bases. In germline, CDR1 is MNHEY, CDR2 SMNVEV (reference sequence). This CDR3 comprises 14 residues. Trimming cost V 3 bases and J 4 bases; bases outside gene matches: 5. CDR3 sequence reads: CASSFREGPYEQYF. CDR3 nucleotide sequence: TGTGCCAGCAGTTTCCGGGAGGGCCCTTACGAGCAGTACTTC.

The chain combines TRBV28 with TRBJ2-1, with TRBD2 as a possible D gene (5 bases). The V and J ends lost 7 bases and 9 bases respectively, with 16 bases between them. The CDR3 is made up of 13 amino acids. In germline, CDR1 is MDHEN, CDR2 SYDVKM. DNA for the CDR3: TGTGCCAGCATTACTAGTGGCTACGGTGAGCAGTTCTTC. Translating it yields CASITSGYGEQFF. Supplemented by reference TRBV28 and TRBJ2-1, the full variable domain reads DVKVTQSSRYLVKRTGEKVFLECVQDMDHENMFWYRQDPGLGLRLIYFSYDVKMKEKGDIPEGYSVSREKKERFSLILESASTNQTSMYLCASITSGYGEQFFGPGTRLTVL.

J is TRBJ2-1 and V is TRBV7-8; TRBD2 is a possible D gene (5 bases). The germline V gene encodes CDR1 SGHVS and CDR2 FQNEAQ. V lost 8 bases and J lost 4, with 18 bases in between. The CDR3 covers 15 residues. The CDR3 DNA follows: TGTGCCAGCCGGGAAGCGGAGAATAGATACAATGAGCAGTTCTTC. Encoded protein: CASREAENRYNEQFF. The full variable domain, with the rest looked up from reference TRBV7-8 and TRBJ2-1, is GAGVSQSPRYKVAKRGQDVALRCDPISGHVSLFWYQQALGQGPEFLTYFQNEAQLDKSGLPSDRFFAERPEGSVSTLKIQRTQQEDSAVYLCASREAENRYNEQFFGPGTRLTVL.

The chain links TRBV28 to TRBJ2-6; D perhaps matches TRBD2 (7 bases). Germline CDR1 MDHEN, CDR2 SYDVKM. Trimming stripped 6 bases from V and 1 base from J, with 10 bases between. This CDR3 contains 15 residues. The CDR3, as DNA: TGTGCCAGCAGAAGGGGGGGGTCTGGGGCCAACGTCCTGACTTTC. Its translation: CASRRGGSGANVLTF.

V and J are TRBV5-5 and TRBJ2-7, with 7 nucleotides matching TRBD1. The CDR3 sequence is 14 residues long. Unmatched junction bases numbered 6, after V lost 4 bases and J lost 2 bases. Germline lookup yields CDR1 SGHKS and CDR2 YYEKEE (reference sequence). CDR3 loop: CASSPTGSAYEQYF. The DNA for the CDR3 is TGTGCCAGCAGCCCGACAGGGTCTGCCTACGAGCAGTACTTC.